This T cell receptor beta chain emerged from a study of T cells in Graves' hyperthyroidism and ophthalmopathy. Looking at the study overall: Before treatment of any kind, peripheral blood was taken at initial diagnosis.

The CDR3 length is 15 residues. The V segment lost 4 bases and the J segment 5 bases; nucleotides outside the gene matches: 5. The germline CDR1 and CDR2 sequences are SNHLY and FYNNEI. This clonotype was counted ten times or more. From RNA transcripts, TCR beta CDR3 regions were amplified. In the first-round RT-PCR of the TCR CDR3, the HTBI primer set was used. TCRdb processed the multiplex PCR reads anew with MiXCR; each CDR3 protein has one entry. This table has hundreds of thousands of distinct CDR3 sequences, about 16% appearing once. V and J are TRBV2 and TRBJ2-3, with TRBD2 identical over 11 bases. Sequenced: blood. The sequence came from a woman in her forties with Graves' ophthalmopathy. The CDR3 region is CASSVGGLAGDTQYF. The CDR3 DNA is TGTGCCAGCAGTGTCGGAGGACTAGCGGGAGATACGCAGTATTTT.